Listed here are 21 T cell receptor beta chains from one sample, sequenced in a study of cytomegalovirus exposure and HLA in healthy donors. The PCR used 60 Vbeta and 13 Jbeta primers. Method: immunoSEQ multiplex PCR; TCRdb's copy keeps in-frame clones and lacks some. The table lists more than 100,000 clones, 60% to 85% of them singletons. The sequenced material came from PBMCs. These receptors were obtained from a man aged 45 to 65 in good health and CMV-seropositive.

This chain joins TRBV30 and TRBJ2-7; TRBD2 might be the D (6 bases). Germline V gene data show CDR1 as GTSNPN and CDR2 as SVGIG (reference sequence). CDR3 length: 13 residues. The V gene lost 1 base and the J gene lost 4 bases, with 11 bases spanning the gap. CDR3 coding DNA: TGTGCCTGGAGTGCGGGACTTGAATACGAGCAGTACTTC. This encodes CAWSAGLEYEQYF.

Details on this clone: The identical CDR3 is also encoded by other nucleotide sequences in the sample. This chain links TRBV10-3 with TRBJ1-1, with D possibly TRBD1 on 5 matching bases. Trimming took 2 bases from V and 1 from J, leaving 11 bases between them. The CDR3 covers 15 residues. Looked up from germline, CDR1 is ENHRY and CDR2 is SYGVKD. This CDR3 reads CAISEPTGRNTEAFF. In DNA form, the CDR3 reads TGTGCCATCAGTGAGCCTACAGGACGGAACACTGAAGCTTTCTTT.

This clone came up a few times. This chain joins TRBV29-1 and TRBJ1-1, with unresolved D. Germline V lookup: CDR1 SQVTM, CDR2 ANQGSEA. The V end was cut by 2 bases, the J end by 0 bases, with 7 bases between. The CDR3 has 13 residues. CDR3: CSVEISVNTEAFF. Here the CDR3 DNA reads TGCAGCGTTGAAATTTCGGTGAACACTGAAGCTTTCTTT.

The CDR3 DNA sequence: TGTGCCAGCAGGGGACAGGTGAACACCGGGGAGCTGTTTTTT. Amino acids: CASRGQVNTGELFF. The chain employs TRBV28 and TRBJ2-2; 8 bases fit TRBD1. Germline trimming cut 6 bases from V and 1 base from J; bases unmatched to any gene: 1. This CDR3 has 14 amino acids. Germline-derived CDR1 and CDR2 are MDHEN and SYDVKM. Using reference TRBV28 and TRBJ2-2 for the parts outside the CDR3, the full variable domain is DVKVTQSSRYLVKRTGEKVFLECVQDMDHENMFWYRQDPGLGLRLIYFSYDVKMKEKGDIPEGYSVSREKKERFSLILESASTNQTSMYLCASRGQVNTGELFFGEGSRLTVL.

The chain combines TRBV19 with TRBJ2-7; 10 bases are a match to TRBD2. The V gene end was trimmed by 6 bases and the J gene end by 4 bases; junction bases not matched to a gene: 9. This CDR3 is 15 amino acids long. Germline loops: CDR1 LNHDA, CDR2 SQIVND (reference sequence). CDR3 amino acids: CASRRAGGPSYEQYF. The CDR3 nucleotides are TGTGCCAGTAGGAGAGCGGGAGGGCCATCATACGAGCAGTACTTC.

V gene TRBV27 combines with J gene TRBJ2-1; 8 bases map to TRBD2. The CDR3 runs to 12 residues. Germline CDR1 reads MNHEY; CDR2 reads SMNVEV (reference sequence). V shed 5 bases, J shed 7 bases, and the junction held 1 base outside the gene matches. CDR3 nucleotides: TGTGCCAGCAGTAGCGGGAGTAATGAGCAGTTCTTC. It specifies CASSSGSNEQFF.

Concerning this clone itself: One junction end disagrees with the germline gene, perhaps due to a read error. The rearrangement uses TRBV7-9 and TRBJ2-7; D remains ambiguous. Germline values: CDR1 SEHNR, CDR2 FQNEAQ (reference sequence). The CDR3 spans 12 residues. The CDR3 reads CSSSPGSYEQYF. Here the CDR3 DNA reads TGTTCCAGCAGCCCAGGCTCCTACGAGCAGTACTTC.

In nucleotides, the CDR3 is TGCGCCAGCAGTCTGGAGACAGGGCGAATCAAAAACATTCAGTACTTC. This gives the protein CASSLETGRIKNIQYF. The gene calls are TRBV4-1 and TRBJ2-4; 7 nucleotides line up with TRBD1. V shed 6 bases and J 3 bases; nucleotides not matched to a gene: 11. Germline-derived CDR1 and CDR2 are MGHRA and YSYEKL. The CDR3 spans 16 residues.

The chain uses TRBV5-1 and TRBJ1-1; D possibly corresponds to TRBD1 (5 bases). CDR1 and CDR2 from the germline V gene are SGHRS and YFSETQ. This CDR3 is built from 13 residues. Trimming stripped 6 bases from V and 4 bases from J, with 13 bases between. The CDR3 sequence: CASIGGQGTEAFF. For the CDR3, the DNA is TGCGCCAGCATCGGTGGGCAGGGCACTGAAGCTTTCTTT.

The CDR3 DNA reads as TGTGCCAGCAGTGACCCCCCAGGGGTCCGGAACACTGAAGCTTTCTTT. Residues: CASSDPPGVRNTEAFF. The V and J genes are TRBV6-1 and TRBJ1-1, with a possible D match to TRBD1 (6 bases). V dropped 3 bases and J dropped 1 base, with 15 bases sitting between them. Germline CDR1 MNHNS, CDR2 SASEGT. The CDR3 spans 16 residues.

The rearrangement links TRBV28 to TRBJ2-5, with unresolved D. The CDR3 sequence is 12 residues long. Germline-derived CDR1 and CDR2 are MDHEN and SYDVKM. V lost 5 bases, J lost 4 bases, and 8 bases lay in between. The CDR3 sequence: CASSPSRETQYF. CDR3 sequence (DNA): TGTGCCAGCAGTCCCTCCCGAGAGACCCAGTACTTC.

This clone occurred a few times. The V gene is TRBV11-2, the J gene TRBJ2-1; tentative D call: TRBD2 (6 bases). V lost 0 bases to trimming and J lost 0 bases, with 6 bases between them. CDR1 is SGHAT and CDR2 is FQNNGV in the germline V gene. This CDR3 comprises 15 residues. For the CDR3, the DNA is TGTGCCAGCAGCTTAGACGGGGGCTCCTACAATGAGCAGTTCTTC. Translation: CASSLDGGSYNEQFF.

The rearrangement links TRBV20-1 to TRBJ2-5; 8 bases map to TRBD2. CDR1 DFQATT and CDR2 SNEGSKA come from the germline V gene (reference sequence). The CDR3 runs to 11 residues. V trimming: 6 bases; J trimming: 9 bases; junction bases outside the gene matches: 6. DNA of the CDR3: TGCAGTGCCAGCGGGAGTGAGGCCCAGTACTTC. Translated: CSASGSEAQYF.

The V gene is TRBV29-1, the J gene TRBJ2-7; 10 bases are shared with TRBD2. The length of the CDR3 is 13 residues. Germline CDR1 reads SQVTM; CDR2 reads ANQGSEA. Germline trimming cut 4 bases from V and 2 bases from J; bases unmatched to any gene: 2. CDR3 protein: CSVGLAGAYEQYF. The CDR3 region has the DNA TGCAGCGTTGGCCTAGCGGGAGCCTACGAGCAGTACTTC.

A note on this clone: The sample has other DNA sequences that encode this CDR3 too. This sequence joins TRBV30 and TRBJ2-7, with D hard to call. Germline V CDR1 and CDR2: GTSNPN, SVGIG (reference sequence). The germline V and J ends were trimmed by 0 bases and 4 bases, with 4 bases remaining between them. This CDR3 has 11 amino acids. DNA of the CDR3: TGTGCCTGGAGTGTAGCGTACGAGCAGTACTTC. This encodes CAWSVAYEQYF.

This clone has just one count. V is TRBV5-1 and J is TRBJ1-4; possibly TRBD1 for D (6 bases). This CDR3 has 13 amino acids. Germline V gene lookup returns CDR1 SGHRS and CDR2 YFSETQ. Trimming removed 1 base at V and 8 bases at J, with 9 bases between. The CDR3 DNA is TGCGCCAGCAGCTTGACAGGGCAGGAAAAACTGTTTTTT. Translated, it gives CASSLTGQEKLFF.

The rearrangement joins TRBV18 to TRBJ1-5; 7 positions agree with TRBD1. Germline lookup yields CDR1 KGHSH and CDR2 LQKENI. Losses at the gene ends were 1 base for V and 8 bases for J; bases not matched to a gene: 5. There are 14 residues in the CDR3. CDR3 region: CASSPRQGGEPQHF. Here the CDR3 DNA reads TGTGCCAGCTCACCACGACAGGGTGGTGAGCCCCAGCATTTT.

V gene TRBV10-2 combines with J gene TRBJ2-5, with 7 bases that match TRBD1. TRBJ2-7 matches the DNA end more closely, so the J call is doubtful. Germline lookup yields CDR1 WSHSY and CDR2 SAAADI. This CDR3 spans 13 amino acids. The CDR3 here is CASSAGQAYEQYF. In DNA, the CDR3 is TGCGCCAGCAGTGCAGGACAGGCCTACGAGCAGTACTTC.

J is TRBJ1-4 and V is TRBV6-1; D not certain. The CDR3 has 14 residues. Germline assignment: CDR1 MNHNS and CDR2 SASEGT. With 6 bases removed from V and 3 bases from J, the gap between germline ends came to 11 bases. This CDR3 is CASRRALANEKLFF. CDR3 DNA sequence: TGTGCCAGCAGAAGAGCGCTAGCTAATGAAAAACTGTTTTTT.

The J gene is TRBJ2-3, the V gene TRBV2, with a possible D match to TRBD2 (6 bases). Germline assignment: CDR1 SNHLY and CDR2 FYNNEI. This CDR3 spans 15 amino acids. V dropped 6 bases and J dropped 0 bases, with 13 bases sitting between them. CDR3 residues: CASRGYGTSTDTQYF. The CDR3, as DNA: TGTGCCAGCAGGGGGTACGGGACTAGCACAGATACGCAGTATTTT.

The CDR3 DNA is TGTGCCAGCTCACCACCGGGACAGTACACGTCAGATACGCAGTATTTT. This codes for CASSPPGQYTSDTQYF. The chain recombines TRBV18 with TRBJ2-3, with 7 bases fitting TRBD1. Germline CDR1 KGHSH, CDR2 LQKENI. Unmatched junction bases numbered 7, after V lost 0 bases and J lost 4 bases. This CDR3 spans 16 amino acids.